These 29 T cell receptor beta chains came from one sample sequenced in a study of cytomegalovirus exposure and HLA in healthy donors. The PCR contained 60 Vbeta and 13 Jbeta primers. Libraries were prepared by immunoSEQ multiplex PCR; TCRdb keeps only in-frame clonotypes and omits some of them. The sample holds 110,000 to 150,000 clones, about two thirds seen once. Sequencing was done on a sample of PBMCs. Receptors originate from a man in his sixties in good health and CMV-seronegative.

The chain joins TRBV28 to TRBJ2-7; no clear D gene. The V end lost 5 bases, the J end lost 4 bases, and 15 bases lay between the germline ends. The CDR3 sequence is 14 residues long. Germline V lookup: CDR1 MDHEN, CDR2 SYDVKM. CDR3 sequence reads: CASSLSISQYEQYF. CDR3 DNA sequence: TGTGCCAGCAGTCTCTCAATCTCCCAGTACGAGCAGTACTTC.

The J gene is TRBJ2-3, the V gene TRBV7-9; no clear D. This CDR3 has 14 residues. The V gene's germline CDR1 is SEHNR and CDR2 FQNEAQ (reference sequence). V lost 1 base, J lost 4 bases, and 9 bases lay in between. CDR3 bases: TGTGCCAGCAGCTTAGTACGACTTCCAGATACGCAGTATTTT. This sequence encodes CASSLVRLPDTQYF.

This chain connects TRBV9 to TRBJ1-6, with a possible D match to TRBD1 (6 bases). V was pared by 0 bases and J by 9 bases, with 10 bases between. Germline V gene sequence: CDR1 SGDLS, CDR2 YYNGEE. This CDR3 has 14 residues. The CDR3 loop is CASSVDRATSPLHF. CDR3 bases: TGTGCCAGCAGCGTAGACAGGGCGACTTCACCCCTCCACTTT.

This clone has only a few counts. This chain joins TRBV28 and TRBJ1-4; D perhaps matches TRBD1 (6 bases). In germline, CDR1 is MDHEN, CDR2 SYDVKM. Trimming took 6 bases from V and 8 from J, leaving 16 bases between them. This CDR3 comprises 14 residues. CDR3: CASSITGLEEKLFF. DNA of the CDR3: TGTGCCAGCAGCATTACAGGGCTAGAGGAAAAACTGTTTTTT.

The genes are TRBV30 and TRBJ2-2, with D perhaps TRBD2 (5 bases). This CDR3 region has 14 residues. Trimming shortened V by 4 bases and J by 2 bases, and 11 bases separated the two germline ends. Germline V gene data show CDR1 as GTSNPN and CDR2 as SVGIG (reference sequence). CDR3: CAWNSGVNTGELFF. CDR3 in DNA: TGTGCCTGGAATTCCGGGGTTAACACCGGGGAGCTGTTTTTT.

This chain uses TRBV27 with TRBJ1-5; 8 nucleotides line up with TRBD1. Germline CDR1 and CDR2: MNHEY and SMNVEV (reference sequence). This CDR3 contains 15 residues. With V trimmed by 5 bases and J by 7 bases, 10 bases remained unmatched. The CDR3 sequence: CASSLDREDRQPQHF. As DNA, the CDR3 is TGTGCCAGCAGTCTGGACAGGGAGGATCGACAGCCCCAGCATTTT.

V and J are TRBV7-3 and TRBJ1-5; 7 nucleotides line up with TRBD1. V shed 5 bases, J shed 5 bases, and the junction held 21 bases outside the gene matches. The CDR3 runs to 19 residues. Germline CDR1 and CDR2: SGHTA and FQGTGA. The CDR3 coding sequence is TGTGCCAGCAGCCAAATACAGGGGAACCTCCGCATAGTCGATCAGCCCCAGCATTTT. Its protein is CASSQIQGNLRIVDQPQHF.

This clone was detected once. The J gene is TRBJ2-3, the V gene TRBV28; tentatively, D is TRBD1 (5 bases). The CDR3 has 15 amino acids. CDR1 MDHEN and CDR2 SYDVKM come from the germline V gene. Trimming removed 3 bases from V and 1 base from J, with 11 bases in between. The CDR3 reads CASSFQDSRTDTQYF. The CDR3 nucleotides read TGTGCCAGCAGTTTCCAAGACAGCCGCACAGATACGCAGTATTTT. Variable domain in full (rest from reference TRBV28 and TRBJ2-3): DVKVTQSSRYLVKRTGEKVFLECVQDMDHENMFWYRQDPGLGLRLIYFSYDVKMKEKGDIPEGYSVSREKKERFSLILESASTNQTSMYLCASSFQDSRTDTQYFGPGTRLTVL.

The J gene is TRBJ1-1, the V gene TRBV18; D gene unclear. Trimming cost V 11 bases and J 0 bases, with 10 bases left between them. This CDR3 has 12 amino acids. The germline CDR1 and CDR2 sequences are KGHSH and LQKENI. The CDR3 bases are TGTGCCCTAGCCCGCATGAACACTGAAGCTTTCTTT. It specifies CALARMNTEAFF.

Details on this clone: Other DNA sequences in the sample encode the same CDR3. CDR3 DNA sequence: TGCGCCAGCAGCTTGGCGGGGAACCAAGAGACCCAGTACTTC. As protein: CASSLAGNQETQYF. The chain carries TRBV5-1 and TRBJ2-5, with D maybe TRBD2 (5 bases). V was pared by 0 bases and J by 0 bases, with 6 bases between. This CDR3 has 14 residues. Germline CDR1 SGHRS, CDR2 YFSETQ.

V is TRBV5-1 and J is TRBJ2-1, with TRBD2 identical over 11 bases. V dropped 0 bases and J dropped 4; count of bases not matched to a gene: 3. This CDR3 has 16 amino acids. From germline, CDR1 is SGHRS and CDR2 YFSETQ. The CDR3 sequence: CASSLVAGGFYNEQFF. CDR3 DNA sequence: TGCGCCAGCAGCTTGGTAGCGGGAGGGTTTTACAATGAGCAGTTCTTC. Together with reference TRBV5-1 and TRBJ2-1, the CDR3 gives the full variable domain: KAGVTQTPRYLIKTRGQQVTLSCSPISGHRSVSWYQQTPGQGLQFLFEYFSETQRNKGNFPGRFSGRQFSNSRSEMNVSTLELGDSALYLCASSLVAGGFYNEQFFGPGTRLTVL.

The rearrangement links TRBV5-4 to TRBJ1-1; 10 nucleotides line up with TRBD1. The CDR3 runs to 15 residues. Germline V gives CDR1 SGHNT, CDR2 YYREEE (reference sequence). Trimming removed 3 bases from V and 4 bases from J; junction bases left unmatched: 6. The CDR3 region is CASSSLRQGATEAFF. The CDR3 DNA reads as TGTGCCAGCAGCTCTTTAAGACAGGGGGCCACTGAAGCTTTCTTT.

The chain carries TRBV11-2 and TRBJ2-7; the match to TRBD2 covers 8 bases. This CDR3 has 15 residues. CDR1 and CDR2 from the germline V gene are SGHAT and FQNNGV. The junction had 8 bases not matched to a gene; V was cut back by 5 bases and J by 2 bases. This CDR3 is CASSLLAGPAYEQYF. The DNA for the CDR3 is TGTGCCAGCAGCCTCTTAGCGGGACCCGCCTACGAGCAGTACTTC.

The chain joins TRBV7-2 to TRBJ1-1; TRBD1 matches 7 bases. The CDR3 has 14 amino acids. J was trimmed by 11 bases and V by 7 bases; bases with no gene match: 16. The germline CDR1 and CDR2 sequences are SGHTA and FQGNSA. The CDR3 region is CASTFGQVGIGAFF. The CDR3 nucleotides read TGTGCCAGCACCTTCGGACAGGTGGGGATAGGGGCTTTCTTT.

Details on this clone: This sample also contains other DNA sequences that code for the same CDR3. DNA of the CDR3: TGCGCCAGCAGCTCGGGATCACGAGGGACTGAAGCTTTCTTT. This sequence encodes CASSSGSRGTEAFF. This chain uses TRBV5-1 with TRBJ1-1; D remains ambiguous. Germline V CDR1 and CDR2: SGHRS, YFSETQ. The CDR3 is 14 amino acids. Trimming pared 3 bases from V and 5 bases from J, leaving 14 bases between.

The chain uses TRBV7-9 and TRBJ2-3, with D possibly matching TRBD2 (6 bases). With 4 bases removed from V and 3 bases from J, the gap between germline ends came to 17 bases. This CDR3 is built from 16 residues. Germline CDR1 and CDR2: SEHNR and FQNEAQ (reference sequence). Here the CDR3 DNA reads TGTGCCAGCAGCTCGGACCCGGGAGTCCGGACAGATACGCAGTATTTT. It translates to CASSSDPGVRTDTQYF.

The chain's CDR3 is CASSLRQSYEQYF. Here the CDR3 DNA reads TGTGCCAGCAGCTTAAGACAGTCCTACGAGCAGTACTTC. The gene calls are TRBV5-8 and TRBJ2-7; a weak D match, TRBD1 (5 bases). V shed 2 bases and J shed 1 base, with 7 bases lying between them. The CDR3 totals 13 residues. Germline V gene sequence: CDR1 SGHTS, CDR2 YDEGEE.

The V call is TRBV28, the J call TRBJ2-7; TRBD1 matches at 10 bases. CDR3 size: 16 residues. Germline lookup yields CDR1 MDHEN and CDR2 SYDVKM. The V and J ends lost 4 bases and 7 bases, in that order; junction bases with no gene match: 13. CDR3 nucleotide sequence: TGTGCCAGCAGTTCCTTCGACAGGGGGCGCGTAAGGGAGCAGTACTTC. It yields the protein CASSSFDRGRVREQYF.

The chain has TRBV6-5 and TRBJ2-7, with 7 bases aligning to TRBD1. V lost 2 bases and J lost 4; bases outside the gene matches: 5. There are 14 residues in the CDR3. Germline assignment: CDR1 MNHEY and CDR2 SVGAGI. The CDR3 sequence: CASSYGTGVYEQYF. As DNA, the CDR3 is TGTGCCAGCAGTTACGGCACAGGGGTATACGAGCAGTACTTC.

This chain links TRBV29-1 with TRBJ1-1, with D possibly TRBD1 on 5 matching bases. This CDR3 comprises 15 residues. With 5 bases removed from V and 5 bases from J, the gap between germline ends came to 21 bases. CDR1 and CDR2 (germline): SQVTM, ANQGSEA. The CDR3 region is CSVLEMGRGITEAFF. CDR3 in DNA: TGCAGCGTTCTGGAGATGGGACGGGGGATTACTGAAGCTTTCTTT.

The rearrangement joins TRBV2 to TRBJ1-2; D is unclear. CDR1 and CDR2 from the germline V gene are SNHLY and FYNNEI. There are 13 residues in the CDR3. V was trimmed by 5 bases and J by 5 bases, leaving 12 bases between them. This chain's CDR3 is CASSFTMEYGYTF. Here the CDR3 DNA reads TGTGCCAGCAGTTTTACTATGGAGTATGGCTACACCTTC.

V is TRBV5-1 and J is TRBJ2-7; D may be TRBD2 (5 bases). V was clipped by 3 bases and J by 3 bases, with 19 bases between them. CDR3 length equals 16 residues. Looked up from germline, CDR1 is SGHRS and CDR2 is YFSETQ. The CDR3 region is CASSSKTGGRDYEQYF. The CDR3 DNA reads as TGCGCCAGCAGCTCGAAGACTGGCGGGCGTGACTACGAGCAGTACTTC.

This chain joins TRBV15 and TRBJ2-3; TRBD1 agrees at 10 bases. This CDR3 spans 21 amino acids. The V gene end was trimmed by 0 bases and the J gene end by 0 bases; junction bases not matched to a gene: 15. Germline CDR1 is LNHNV and CDR2 is YYDKDF (reference sequence). The CDR3 region is CATSRDLQGTGEPSSTDTQYF. DNA for the CDR3: TGTGCCACCAGCAGAGATCTCCAAGGGACAGGGGAACCCTCTAGCACAGATACGCAGTATTTT.

This sequence joins TRBV6-6 and TRBJ1-5, with 7 bases identical to TRBD1. Trimming cost V 6 bases and J 0 bases; bases outside gene matches: 8. Germline V gene sequence: CDR1 MNHNY, CDR2 SVGAGI (reference sequence). The CDR3 runs 16 residues. The CDR3 is CASRGPGQTSNQPQHF. The CDR3 DNA follows: TGTGCCAGCAGGGGACCGGGACAGACTAGCAATCAGCCCCAGCATTTT.

The V call is TRBV11-3, the J call TRBJ2-1, with D tentatively TRBD2 (6 bases). The V and J ends lost 5 bases and 9 bases respectively, with 14 bases between them. Germline CDR1 reads SGHNT; CDR2 reads YENEEA. This CDR3 contains 13 residues. The CDR3 is CASSPGLSSEQFF. The CDR3 bases are TGTGCCAGCAGCCCAGGACTATCTAGTGAGCAGTTCTTC.

V gene TRBV21-1 combines with J gene TRBJ1-6; the tabulated D call, TRBD1, remains unverified against the DNA. TRBV21-1 is a listed pseudogene. The CDR3 has 16 amino acids. The CDR3 coding sequence is TGTGCCAGCAGCAAAATGCAGGGTCAACGTAATTCACCCCTCCACTTT. It yields the protein CASSKMQGQRNSPLHF.

This clone appeared a few times. The chain employs TRBV6-1 and TRBJ2-3; tentative D call: TRBD1 (6 bases). V gave up 4 bases and J gave up 7 bases, with 15 bases separating them. The CDR3 runs 14 residues. CDR1 is MNHNS and CDR2 is SASEGT in the germline V gene. CDR3: CASSVAQGRYTQYF. The CDR3, as DNA: TGTGCCAGCAGTGTGGCACAGGGCCGCTATACGCAGTATTTT.

This clone was seen more than once but under ten times. The V call is TRBV5-1, the J call TRBJ2-1; 12 bases align to TRBD2. Germline values: CDR1 SGHRS, CDR2 YFSETQ. The J segment lost 4 bases and the V segment lost 4 bases, leaving 3 bases of the junction unmatched. The CDR3 contains 15 residues. CDR3 residues: CASSDGLAGYNEQFF. CDR3 bases: TGCGCCAGCAGCGACGGACTAGCGGGGTACAATGAGCAGTTCTTC.

The genes are TRBV25-1 and TRBJ1-5; tentative D call: TRBD1 (6 bases). The CDR3 is 15 residues long. V was cut by 2 bases and J by 0 bases, with 8 bases left in between. Germline lookup yields CDR1 MGHDK and CDR2 SYGVNS. CDR3 DNA sequence: TGTGCCAGCAGTGAAGGGACATATAGCAATCAGCCCCAGCATTTT. Its protein is CASSEGTYSNQPQHF.